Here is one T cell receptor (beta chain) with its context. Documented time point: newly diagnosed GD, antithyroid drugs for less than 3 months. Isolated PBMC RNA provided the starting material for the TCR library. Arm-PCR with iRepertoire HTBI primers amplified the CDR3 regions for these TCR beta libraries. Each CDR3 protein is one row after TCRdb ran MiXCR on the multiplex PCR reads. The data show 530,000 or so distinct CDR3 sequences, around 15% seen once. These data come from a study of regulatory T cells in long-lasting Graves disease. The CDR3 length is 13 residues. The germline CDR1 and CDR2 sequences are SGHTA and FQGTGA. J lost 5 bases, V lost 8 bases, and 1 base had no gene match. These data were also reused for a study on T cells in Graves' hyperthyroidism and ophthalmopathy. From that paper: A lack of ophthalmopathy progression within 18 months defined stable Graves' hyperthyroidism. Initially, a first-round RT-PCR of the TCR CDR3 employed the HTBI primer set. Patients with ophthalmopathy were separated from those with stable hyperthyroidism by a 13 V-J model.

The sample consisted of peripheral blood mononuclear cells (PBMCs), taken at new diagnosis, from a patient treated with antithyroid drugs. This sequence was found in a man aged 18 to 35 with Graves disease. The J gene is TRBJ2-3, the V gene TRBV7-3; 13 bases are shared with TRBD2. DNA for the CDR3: TGTGCCAGCCGGACTAGCGGGAGAGATACGCAGTATTTT. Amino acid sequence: CASRTSGRDTQYF.